Listed below are T cell receptor beta chains from one sample, sequenced in a study of blood T cell repertoires in COVID-19. Repertoires were generated with immunoSEQ multiplex PCR, while TCRdb's copy carries only in-frame clones and drops some. The repertoire has 87,000 or so clones, roughly 86% of them found once; the top ten carry about 5%. Sequencing used peripheral blood. The source is a man in his forties with acute or convalescent COVID-19. CDR3s include the opening cysteine and the closing phenylalanine or tryptophan. D genes are given only for firm matches. Clone size is not always given. Where it is, it says once, few, many or a class for expanded clones.

J gene: TRBJ2-5
clone size: NA
D gene: TRBD1
V gene: TRBV5-1
CDR3 DNA: TGCGCCAGCAGCTTGGCGGACAGGGCCCAAGAGACCCAGTACTTC
CDR3 protein: CASSLADRAQETQYF

J gene: TRBJ1-2
clone size: NA
D gene: NA
V gene: TRBV6-2/TRBV6-3
CDR3 DNA: TGTGCCAGCAGTTCGACTGCGACCTATGGCTACACCTTC
CDR3 protein: CASSSTATYGYTF

J gene: TRBJ1-5
clone size: NA
D gene: NA
V gene: TRBV29-1
CDR3 DNA: TGCAGCGCCGGGGGGGGCCAGAATCAGCCCCAGCATTTT
CDR3 protein: CSAGGGQNQPQHF

J gene: TRBJ2-1
clone size: NA
D gene: NA
V gene: TRBV7-9
CDR3 DNA: TGTGCCAGCAGCTTAGTGGTGGGAGGGCAGTTCTTC
CDR3 protein: CASSLVVGGQFF

J gene: TRBJ2-6
clone size: NA
D gene: NA
V gene: TRBV19
CDR3 DNA: TGTGCCAGTAGTGTAACAGGGAACGGGGCCAACGTCCTGACTTTC
CDR3 protein: CASSVTGNGANVLTF

J gene: TRBJ1-1
clone size: NA
D gene: TRBD1
V gene: TRBV7-9
CDR3 DNA: TGTGCCAGCAGCTCCAGGCCGGGACAGGGGAACACTGAAGCTTTCTTT
CDR3 protein: CASSSRPGQGNTEAFF

J gene: TRBJ1-1
clone size: NA
D gene: NA
V gene: TRBV2
CDR3 DNA: TGTGCCAGCAGTGAGCGCGGAGGGGACACTGAAGCTTTCTTT
CDR3 protein: CASSERGGDTEAFF

J gene: TRBJ1-1
clone size: NA
D gene: NA
V gene: TRBV6-5
CDR3 DNA: TGTGCCAGCAGGGGGGACACTATGAACACTGAAGCTTTCTTT
CDR3 protein: CASRGDTMNTEAFF

J gene: TRBJ1-1
clone size: NA
D gene: NA
V gene: TRBV3-1/TRBV3-2
CDR3 DNA: TGTGCCAGCAGCCAAGATTCTCTGACTGAAGCTTTCTTT
CDR3 protein: CASSQDSLTEAFF

J gene: TRBJ2-2
clone size: NA
D gene: TRBD1
V gene: TRBV3-1/TRBV3-2
CDR3 DNA: TGTGCCAGCAGCCAACGGACAGGGGCCAACACCGGGGAGCTGTTTTTT
CDR3 protein: CASSQRTGANTGELFF

J gene: TRBJ1-2
clone size: NA
D gene: NA
V gene: TRBV5-1
CDR3 DNA: TGCGCCAGCAGCTGGACAGCAGGGGACTATGGCTACACCTTC
CDR3 protein: CASSWTAGDYGYTF

J gene: TRBJ2-5
clone size: NA
D gene: NA
V gene: TRBV7-3
CDR3 DNA: TGTGCCAGCAGCTTAAATAACCAAGAGACCCAGTACTTC
CDR3 protein: CASSLNNQETQYF

J gene: TRBJ2-2
clone size: NA
D gene: NA
V gene: TRBV24-1
CDR3 DNA: TGTGCCAGCGGACAGGACGGGGGCGGGGAGCTGTTTTTT
CDR3 protein: CASGQDGGGELFF

J gene: TRBJ2-1
clone size: NA
D gene: NA
V gene: TRBV5-1
CDR3 DNA: TGCGCCAGCAGCTTGGTTCAGGGGCCCTACAATGAGCAGTTCTTC
CDR3 protein: CASSLVQGPYNEQFF

J gene: TRBJ2-5
clone size: NA
D gene: NA
V gene: TRBV5-5
CDR3 DNA: TGTGCCAGCAGCTTTGAGGACTACCAAGAGACCCAGTACTTC
CDR3 protein: CASSFEDYQETQYF

J gene: TRBJ2-1
clone size: NA
D gene: NA
V gene: TRBV30
CDR3 DNA: TGTGCCTGGACTCCAGGATTCCATGAGCAGTTCTTC
CDR3 protein: CAWTPGFHEQFF

J gene: TRBJ2-5
clone size: NA
D gene: NA
V gene: TRBV14
CDR3 DNA: TGTGCCAGCAGCCAAGGGGCAAGGTCAGAGACCCAGTACTTC
CDR3 protein: CASSQGARSETQYF

J gene: TRBJ1-2
clone size: few
D gene: NA
V gene: TRBV15
CDR3 DNA: TGTGCCACCAGCAGAGATCAGGTTGGCTACACCTTC
CDR3 protein: CATSRDQVGYTF

J gene: TRBJ1-1
clone size: NA
D gene: TRBD1
V gene: TRBV10-3
CDR3 DNA: TGTGCCATCAGTCCGGACAGGTGGAACACTGAAGCTTTCTTT
CDR3 protein: CAISPDRWNTEAFF

J gene: TRBJ2-7
clone size: once
D gene: NA
V gene: TRBV12-3/TRBV12-4
CDR3 DNA: TGTGCCAGCAGTCGGGAGATATCCTACGAGCAGTACTTC
CDR3 protein: CASSREISYEQYF

J gene: TRBJ1-6
clone size: NA
D gene: NA
V gene: TRBV3-1/TRBV3-2
CDR3 DNA: TGTGCCAGCAGCCACCCCTCAGGGAATTCACCCCTCCACTTT
CDR3 protein: CASSHPSGNSPLHF

J gene: TRBJ1-5
clone size: NA
D gene: NA
V gene: TRBV6-5
CDR3 DNA: TGTGCCAGCAGACCCCCAGGTAGTAGCAATCAGCCCCAGCATTTT
CDR3 protein: CASRPPGSSNQPQHF

J gene: TRBJ1-1
clone size: NA
D gene: NA
V gene: TRBV21-1
CDR3 DNA: TGTGCCAGCAGCAGGGCCGGGACAGGGGATTGGACCCCTATGAACACTGAAGCTTTCTTT
CDR3 protein: CASSRAGTGDWTPMNTEAFF

J gene: TRBJ2-1
clone size: NA
D gene: TRBD2
V gene: TRBV18
CDR3 DNA: TGTGCCAGCTCACCGTTGGCTAGCGGGAGTCCCGTTTCCTACAATGAGCAGTTCTTC
CDR3 protein: CASSPLASGSPVSYNEQFF

J gene: TRBJ1-1
clone size: NA
D gene: NA
V gene: TRBV3-1/TRBV3-2
CDR3 DNA: TGTGCCAGCAGCCAAGAGCCGGGGGCTGAAGCTTTCTTT
CDR3 protein: CASSQEPGAEAFF

J gene: TRBJ2-2
clone size: once
D gene: TRBD1
V gene: TRBV14
CDR3 DNA: TGTGCCAGCAGCCCGGGACAGGGGGACGGGGAGCTGTTTTTT
CDR3 protein: CASSPGQGDGELFF

J gene: TRBJ2-1
clone size: NA
D gene: NA
V gene: TRBV11-3
CDR3 DNA: TGTGCCAGCAGCTTAGGTTGGAGGGACCCCTCCTACAATGAGCAGTTCTTC
CDR3 protein: CASSLGWRDPSYNEQFF

J gene: TRBJ1-6
clone size: NA
D gene: NA
V gene: TRBV2
CDR3 DNA: TGTGCCAGCAGTGAATCGTCAGGCAATAATTCACCCCTCCACTTT
CDR3 protein: CASSESSGNNSPLHF

J gene: TRBJ1-5
clone size: NA
D gene: NA
V gene: TRBV7-9
CDR3 DNA: TGTGCCAGCAGCTTAGAGGGGCATCAGCCCCAGCATTTT
CDR3 protein: CASSLEGHQPQHF

J gene: TRBJ2-7
clone size: once
D gene: NA
V gene: TRBV5-4
CDR3 DNA: TGTGCCAGCAGCTTGGTTGGGCATACCTTTGACGAGCAGTACTTC
CDR3 protein: CASSLVGHTFDEQYF

J gene: TRBJ2-6
clone size: NA
D gene: NA
V gene: TRBV19
CDR3 DNA: TGTGCCAGTAGTGATTACAGGTCTTCTGGGGCCAACGTCCTGACTTTC
CDR3 protein: CASSDYRSSGANVLTF

J gene: TRBJ2-2
clone size: NA
D gene: NA
V gene: TRBV3-1/TRBV3-2
CDR3 DNA: TGTGCCAGCAGCCAAGAGGGGCCAGCGACCGGGGAGCTGTTTTTT
CDR3 protein: CASSQEGPATGELFF

J gene: TRBJ2-7
clone size: NA
D gene: NA
V gene: TRBV7-2
CDR3 DNA: TGTGCCAGCAGCTCCGTCGCGACCTACGAGCAGTACTTC
CDR3 protein: CASSSVATYEQYF

J gene: TRBJ2-1
clone size: NA
D gene: TRBD2
V gene: TRBV7-9
CDR3 DNA: TGTGCCAGCAGCTTGAGGACTAGCGGCCCGAGCTCCTACAATGAGCAGTTCTTC
CDR3 protein: CASSLRTSGPSSYNEQFF

J gene: TRBJ2-2
clone size: few
D gene: TRBD2
V gene: TRBV3-1/TRBV3-2
CDR3 DNA: TGTGCCAGCAGATACGGGACTAGCGGCAACACCGGGGAGCTGTTTTTT
CDR3 protein: CASRYGTSGNTGELFF

J gene: TRBJ2-2
clone size: NA
D gene: NA
V gene: TRBV7-2
CDR3 DNA: TGTGCCAGCAGCTTAAGGGGAATGAACACCGGGGAGCTGTTTTTT
CDR3 protein: CASSLRGMNTGELFF

J gene: TRBJ1-5
clone size: NA
D gene: TRBD1
V gene: TRBV7-2
CDR3 DNA: TGTGCCAGCAGCACGCCCCCGGGACAGGGAGCACAGCCCCAGCATTTT
CDR3 protein: CASSTPPGQGAQPQHF

J gene: TRBJ1-5
clone size: NA
D gene: TRBD1
V gene: TRBV6-5
CDR3 DNA: TGTGCCAGCCAGCGGACAGGGGGAAATCAGCCCCAGCATTTT
CDR3 protein: CASQRTGGNQPQHF

J gene: TRBJ1-2
clone size: NA
D gene: NA
V gene: TRBV11-3
CDR3 DNA: TGTGCCAGCAGCCTCGTTCCCCTGAGAGGGTGCGGTGGCTACACCTTC
CDR3 protein: CASSLVPLRGCGGYTF

J gene: TRBJ2-2
clone size: NA
D gene: TRBD1
V gene: TRBV7-6
CDR3 DNA: TGTGCCAGCAGCCTTGGGACAGCCCCACTCACCGGGGAGCTGTTTTTT
CDR3 protein: CASSLGTAPLTGELFF

J gene: TRBJ2-1
clone size: NA
D gene: NA
V gene: TRBV6-5
CDR3 DNA: TGTGCCAGCACGCTACTTACTAGGAGCAATGAGCAGTTCTTC
CDR3 protein: CASTLLTRSNEQFF